This T cell receptor beta chain was sequenced in a study of OX40 agonist ivuxolimab in advanced cancers. Overall study context: The eligibility criteria allowed prior anti-PD-1, anti-PD-L1 or anti-CTLA-4 therapy, and around 38% had some. Study-level results: Partly responding patients at 0.1-3.0 mg/kg showed some of the smallest clonal expansion.

Data came from immunoSEQ multiplex PCR; TCRdb stores just in-frame clones and leaves some out. The sample comprises 55,000 to 70,000 clones, about 90% of which are singletons, and about 7.1% rests with the top ten. The timepoints at which blood was sampled were baseline, cycle 4 day 1, and cycle 7 day 1. In regard to this clone: The target antigen is unknown.

Deletions cut 0 bases from V and 4 bases from J, with 16 bases between. The CDR3 has 17 amino acids. The germline V gene encodes CDR1 SGHVS and CDR2 FQNEAQ. The sample consisted of CD4+ or CD8+ T cells sorted from blood, taken in a trial of the OX40 agonist ivuxolimab. The sequence was collected from an adult with an advanced solid tumor such as melanoma, head and neck, liver or kidney cancer. The chain recombines TRBV7-8 with TRBJ2-1; weak D call: TRBD2 (6 bases). The CDR3 protein is CASSLAIGGALYNEQFF. CDR3 DNA sequence: TGTGCCAGCAGCTTAGCGATTGGCGGGGCACTTTACAATGAGCAGTTCTTC.